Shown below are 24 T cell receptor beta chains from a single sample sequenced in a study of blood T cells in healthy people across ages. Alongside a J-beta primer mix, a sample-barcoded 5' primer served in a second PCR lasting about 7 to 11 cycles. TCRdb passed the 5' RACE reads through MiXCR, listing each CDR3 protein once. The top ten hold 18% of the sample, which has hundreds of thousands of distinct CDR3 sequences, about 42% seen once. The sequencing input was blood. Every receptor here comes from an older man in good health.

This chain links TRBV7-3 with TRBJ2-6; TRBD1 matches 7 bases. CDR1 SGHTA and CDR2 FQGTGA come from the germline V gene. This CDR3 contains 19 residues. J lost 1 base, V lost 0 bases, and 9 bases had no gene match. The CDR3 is CASSLTGTEIRSGANVLTF. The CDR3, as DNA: TGTGCCAGCAGCTTAACCGGGACAGAGATTCGGTCTGGGGCCAACGTCCTGACTTTC.

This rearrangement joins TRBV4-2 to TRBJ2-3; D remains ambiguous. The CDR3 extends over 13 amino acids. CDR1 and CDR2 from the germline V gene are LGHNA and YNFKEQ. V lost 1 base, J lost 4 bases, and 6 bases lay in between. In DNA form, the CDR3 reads TGTGCCAGCAGCCAAGGTCTAGCAGATACGCAGTATTTT. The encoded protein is CASSQGLADTQYF.

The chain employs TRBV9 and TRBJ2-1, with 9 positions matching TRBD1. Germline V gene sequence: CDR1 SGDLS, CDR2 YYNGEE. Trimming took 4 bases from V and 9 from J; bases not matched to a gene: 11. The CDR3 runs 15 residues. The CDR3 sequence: CASSPSWTGAGEQFF. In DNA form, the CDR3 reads TGTGCCAGCAGCCCTTCTTGGACAGGGGCCGGTGAGCAGTTCTTC.

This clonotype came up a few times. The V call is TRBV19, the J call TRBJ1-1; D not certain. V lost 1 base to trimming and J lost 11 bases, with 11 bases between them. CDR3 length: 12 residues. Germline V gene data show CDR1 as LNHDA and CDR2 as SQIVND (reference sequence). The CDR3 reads CASSIVGNRAFF. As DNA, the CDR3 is TGTGCCAGTAGTATAGTAGGGAATCGGGCTTTCTTT.

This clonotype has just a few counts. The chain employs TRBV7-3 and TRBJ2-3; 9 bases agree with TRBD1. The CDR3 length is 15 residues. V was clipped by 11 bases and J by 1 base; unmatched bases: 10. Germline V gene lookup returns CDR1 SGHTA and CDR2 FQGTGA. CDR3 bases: TGTGCCGCGGACGTGGGACAGGGCCGCACAGATACGCAGTATTTT. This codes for CAADVGQGRTDTQYF.

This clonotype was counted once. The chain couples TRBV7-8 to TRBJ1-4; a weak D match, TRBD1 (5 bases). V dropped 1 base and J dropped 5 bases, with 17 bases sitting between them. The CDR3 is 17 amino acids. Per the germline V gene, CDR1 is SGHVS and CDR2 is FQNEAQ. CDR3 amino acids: CASSLGGEMAVNEKLFF. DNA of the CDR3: TGTGCCAGCAGCTTAGGAGGGGAAATGGCAGTAAATGAAAAACTGTTTTTT.

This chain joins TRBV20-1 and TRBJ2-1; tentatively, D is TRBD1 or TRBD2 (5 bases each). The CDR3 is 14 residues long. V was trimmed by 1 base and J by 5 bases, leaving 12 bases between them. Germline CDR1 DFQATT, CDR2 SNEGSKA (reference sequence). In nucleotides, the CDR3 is TGCAGTGCTAGAGGAATGGGACCCCACAATGAGCAGTTCTTC. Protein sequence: CSARGMGPHNEQFF.

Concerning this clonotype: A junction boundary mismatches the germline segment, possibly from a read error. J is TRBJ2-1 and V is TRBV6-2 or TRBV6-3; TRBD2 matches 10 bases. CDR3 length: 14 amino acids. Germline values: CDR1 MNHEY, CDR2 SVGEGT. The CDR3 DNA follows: TGTGCCGGCAGCGGACTAGCGGACCTCGGTGAGCAGTTCTTC. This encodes CAGSGLADLGEQFF.

The CDR3 reads CASRGTTGGWDTQYF. In nucleotides, the CDR3 is TGTGCCAGCAGGGGTACGACAGGGGGGTGGGATACGCAGTATTTT. This chain joins TRBV7-2 and TRBJ2-3, with 9 bases that match TRBD1. The CDR3 covers 15 residues. Trimming cost V 6 bases and J 6 bases; bases outside gene matches: 10. Germline CDR1 and CDR2: SGHTA and FQGNSA.

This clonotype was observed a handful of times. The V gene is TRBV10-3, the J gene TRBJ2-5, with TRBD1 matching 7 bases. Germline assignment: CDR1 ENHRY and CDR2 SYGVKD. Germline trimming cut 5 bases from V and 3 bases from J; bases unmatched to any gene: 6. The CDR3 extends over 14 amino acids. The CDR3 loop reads CAISTTGAEETQYF. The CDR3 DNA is TGTGCCATCAGTACCACAGGGGCGGAAGAGACCCAGTACTTC.

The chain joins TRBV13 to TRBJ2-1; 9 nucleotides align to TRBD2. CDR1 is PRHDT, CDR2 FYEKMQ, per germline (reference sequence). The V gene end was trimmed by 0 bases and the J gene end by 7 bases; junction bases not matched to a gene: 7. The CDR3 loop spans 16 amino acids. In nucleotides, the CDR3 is TGTGCCAGCAGCTTAGGTAGCGGGAGACTCGGGAATGAGCAGTTCTTC. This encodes CASSLGSGRLGNEQFF.

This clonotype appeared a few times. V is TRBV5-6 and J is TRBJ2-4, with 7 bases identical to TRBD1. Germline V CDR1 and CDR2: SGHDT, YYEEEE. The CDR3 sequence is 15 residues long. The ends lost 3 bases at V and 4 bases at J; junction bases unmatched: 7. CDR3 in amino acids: CASSSPTGIKNIQYF. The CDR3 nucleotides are TGTGCCAGCAGCTCCCCGACAGGGATAAAAAACATTCAGTACTTC. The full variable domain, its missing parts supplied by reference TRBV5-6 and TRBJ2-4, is DAGVTQSPTHLIKTRGQQVTLRCSPKSGHDTVSWYQQALGQGPQFIFQYYEEEERQRGNFPDRFSGHQFPNYSSELNVNALLLGDSALYLCASSSPTGIKNIQYFGAGTRLSVL.

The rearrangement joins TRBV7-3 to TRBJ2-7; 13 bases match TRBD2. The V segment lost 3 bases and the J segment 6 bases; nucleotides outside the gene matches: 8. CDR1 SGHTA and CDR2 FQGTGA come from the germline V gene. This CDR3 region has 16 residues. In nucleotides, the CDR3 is TGTGCCAGCAGCTTGGAGGGGACTAGCGGGATGGGCGAGCAGTACTTC. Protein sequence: CASSLEGTSGMGEQYF.

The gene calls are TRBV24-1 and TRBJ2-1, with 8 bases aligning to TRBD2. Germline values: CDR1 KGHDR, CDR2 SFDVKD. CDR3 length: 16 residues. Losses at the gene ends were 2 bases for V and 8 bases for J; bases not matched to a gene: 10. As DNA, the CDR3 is TGTGCCACCAGTGATTATAGCGGTTCGCGGGGGGATGAGCAGTTCTTC. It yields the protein CATSDYSGSRGDEQFF.

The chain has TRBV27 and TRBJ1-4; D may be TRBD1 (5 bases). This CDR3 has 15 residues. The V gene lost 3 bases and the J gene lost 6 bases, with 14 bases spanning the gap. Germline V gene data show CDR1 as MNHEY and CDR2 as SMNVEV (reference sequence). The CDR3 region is CASSFIGGGYEKLFF. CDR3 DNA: TGTGCCAGCAGTTTCATTGGGGGGGGATATGAAAAACTGTTTTTT.

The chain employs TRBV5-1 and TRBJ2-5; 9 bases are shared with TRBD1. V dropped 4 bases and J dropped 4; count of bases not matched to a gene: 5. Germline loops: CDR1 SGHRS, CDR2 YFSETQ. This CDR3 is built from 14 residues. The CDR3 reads CASSVADRGETQYF. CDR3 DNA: TGCGCCAGCAGCGTAGCGGACAGGGGAGAGACCCAGTACTTC.

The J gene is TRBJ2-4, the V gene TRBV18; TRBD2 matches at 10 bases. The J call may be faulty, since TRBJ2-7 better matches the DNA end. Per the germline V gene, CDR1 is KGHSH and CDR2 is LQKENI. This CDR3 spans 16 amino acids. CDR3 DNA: TGTGCCAGCTCACCACCGTGTCTAGCGGGAGATTGCGAGCAGTACTTC. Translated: CASSPPCLAGDCEQYF.

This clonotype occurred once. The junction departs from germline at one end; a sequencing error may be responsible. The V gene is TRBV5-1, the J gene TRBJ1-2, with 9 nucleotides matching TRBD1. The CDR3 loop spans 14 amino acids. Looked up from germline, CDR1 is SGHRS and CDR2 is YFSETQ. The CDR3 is CAGSSTGGNYGYTF. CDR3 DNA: TGCGCCGGCAGCTCTACAGGGGGCAACTATGGCTACACCTTC.

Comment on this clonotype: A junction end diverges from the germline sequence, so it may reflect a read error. The CDR3 reads CASSLASTGVGNERFF. Here the CDR3 DNA reads TGTGCCAGCAGCTTAGCTTCGACAGGGGTAGGCAATGAGCGGTTCTTC. This chain uses TRBV7-2 with TRBJ2-1, with 8 nucleotides matching TRBD1. This CDR3 has 16 amino acids. CDR1 is SGHTA, CDR2 FQGNSA, per germline.

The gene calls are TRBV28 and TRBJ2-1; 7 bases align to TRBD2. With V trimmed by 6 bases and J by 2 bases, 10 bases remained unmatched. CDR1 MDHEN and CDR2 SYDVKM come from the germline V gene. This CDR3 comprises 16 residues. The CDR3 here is CASRVQAGSPYNEQFF. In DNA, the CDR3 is TGTGCCAGCAGGGTACAAGCGGGATCCCCCTACAATGAGCAGTTCTTC. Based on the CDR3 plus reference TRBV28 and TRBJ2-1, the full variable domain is DVKVTQSSRYLVKRTGEKVFLECVQDMDHENMFWYRQDPGLGLRLIYFSYDVKMKEKGDIPEGYSVSREKKERFSLILESASTNQTSMYLCASRVQAGSPYNEQFFGPGTRLTVL.

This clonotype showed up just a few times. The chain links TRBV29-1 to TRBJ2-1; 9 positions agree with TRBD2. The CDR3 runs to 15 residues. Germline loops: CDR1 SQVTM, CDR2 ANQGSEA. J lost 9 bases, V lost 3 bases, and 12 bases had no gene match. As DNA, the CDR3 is TGCAGCGTTGACGGACCTAGCGGGACCTCCATTGAGCAGTTCTTC. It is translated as CSVDGPSGTSIEQFF.

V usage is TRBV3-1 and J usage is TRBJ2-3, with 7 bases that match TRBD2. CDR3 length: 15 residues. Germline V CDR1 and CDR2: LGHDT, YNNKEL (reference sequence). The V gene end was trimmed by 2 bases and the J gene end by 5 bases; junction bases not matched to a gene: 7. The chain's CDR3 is CASSQQLAGLDTQYF. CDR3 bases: TGTGCCAGCAGCCAACAATTAGCGGGCCTAGATACGCAGTATTTT.

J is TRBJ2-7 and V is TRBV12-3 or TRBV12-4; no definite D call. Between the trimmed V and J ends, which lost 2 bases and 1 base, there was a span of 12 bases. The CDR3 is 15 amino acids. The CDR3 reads CASSLSGNGSYEQYF. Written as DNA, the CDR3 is TGTGCCAGCAGTTTAAGTGGGAATGGGTCCTACGAGCAGTACTTC.

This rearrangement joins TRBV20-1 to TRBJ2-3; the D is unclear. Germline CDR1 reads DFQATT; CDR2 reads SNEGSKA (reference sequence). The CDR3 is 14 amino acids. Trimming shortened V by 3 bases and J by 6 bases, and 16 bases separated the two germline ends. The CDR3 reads CSASDPPDTDTQYF. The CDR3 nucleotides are TGCAGTGCTAGCGACCCCCCTGATACGGATACGCAGTATTTT.